This T cell receptor beta chain emerged from a study of neurological immune-mediated disorders. Broader study findings: Multiple sclerosis patients had less TCR clonal expansion than even healthy controls, unlike HTLV-1-associated myelopathy.

Time point defined: longitudinal time-point 2. The unsorted libraries had their origin in 2 million PBMCs stored at -80 C. 5'RACE with 10-nucleotide random UMIs generated the cDNA. TCRdb called the 5' RACE reads again in MiXCR, with one record for every CDR3 protein. The table has 60,000 to 75,000 distinct CDR3 sequences, around a tenth seen once. The germline V and J ends were trimmed by 3 bases and 7 bases, with 6 bases remaining between them. The V gene's germline CDR1 is MDHEN and CDR2 SYDVKM. The length of the CDR3 is 11 residues. This clonotype was seen repeatedly, ten times or more. Its target is unknown.

The genes are TRBV28 and TRBJ1-1; D uncertain. The sample taken for sequencing was PBMCs. This clonotype was sampled from a man aged 25-45 years in good health. The CDR3 nucleotides read TGTGCCAGCAGTTTTAGGGTTGAAGCTTTCTTT. As protein: CASSFRVEAFF.